The 8 T cell receptor beta chains below all came from one sample that was sequenced in a study of regulatory T cells in long-lasting Graves disease. Combining iRepertoire HTBI primers with Arm-PCR of CDR3 regions, the authors built TCR beta libraries. TCRdb processed the multiplex PCR reads anew with MiXCR; each CDR3 protein has one entry. Of about 430,000 distinct CDR3 sequences detected, approximately 22% appear once; the ten largest clones hold over 11%. This sample's time point: persistent/refractory GD, antithyroid drugs over 5 years with positive TRAb. PBMC-extracted RNA yielded the TCR library. The sequenced sample was peripheral blood mononuclear cells (PBMCs), obtained when the disease was refractory, from a patient treated with antithyroid drugs. Receptor source: a female donor with Graves disease.

Worth noting for this clonotype: At one end the junction does not follow the germline gene, possibly because of a read error. This chain connects TRBV18 to TRBJ2-4; no clear D. This CDR3 contains 14 residues. Germline V gene data show CDR1 as KGHSH and CDR2 as LQKENI. The DNA for the CDR3 is TGTGCCAGCTCACCAGGGAATGACAAAAGCATTCAGTACTTC. This codes for CASSPGNDKSIQYF.

This clonotype was detected ten times or more. The CDR3 bases are TGTGCCAGCAGTGGCCCAAGCTCTGGAAACACCATATATTTT. Protein product: CASSGPSSGNTIYF. The chain carries TRBV28 and TRBJ1-3, with D unclear. This CDR3 comprises 14 residues. Trimming stripped 5 bases from V and 0 bases from J, with 8 bases between. Germline CDR1 is MDHEN and CDR2 is SYDVKM. Full variable domain (outside the CDR3, taken from reference TRBV28 and TRBJ1-3): DVKVTQSSRYLVKRTGEKVFLECVQDMDHENMFWYRQDPGLGLRLIYFSYDVKMKEKGDIPEGYSVSREKKERFSLILESASTNQTSMYLCASSGPSSGNTIYFGEGSWLTVV.

A few counts support this clonotype. The chain joins TRBV7-9 to TRBJ2-2; 7 bases align to TRBD2. The CDR3 runs to 15 residues. The germline V gene encodes CDR1 SEHNR and CDR2 FQNEAQ (reference sequence). The trim removed 1 base at V and 8 bases at J, leaving 7 bases unmatched. Written as DNA, the CDR3 is TGTGCCAGCAGCTTAGTAGGGGACTACCCTGGGGAGCTGTTTTTT. Its protein is CASSLVGDYPGELFF.

The table lists this clonotype with many counts. The V and J genes are TRBV28 and TRBJ1-1, with D maybe TRBD1 (5 bases). The CDR3 covers 14 residues. Germline V gene sequence: CDR1 MDHEN, CDR2 SYDVKM. Trimming cost V 3 bases and J 4 bases, with 12 bases left between them. The CDR3 loop reads CASSFPGSGTEAFF. The DNA of the CDR3 is TGTGCCAGCAGTTTTCCAGGGAGTGGCACTGAAGCTTTCTTT. Full variable domain (rest looked up from reference TRBV28 and TRBJ1-1): DVKVTQSSRYLVKRTGEKVFLECVQDMDHENMFWYRQDPGLGLRLIYFSYDVKMKEKGDIPEGYSVSREKKERFSLILESASTNQTSMYLCASSFPGSGTEAFFGQGTRLTVV.

Many counts were recorded for this clonotype. CDR3 coding DNA: TGTGCCAGCAGTGAGGCAGGGGCAGGTGAAGCTTTCTTT. Its protein product is CASSEAGAGEAFF. The chain uses TRBV6-1 and TRBJ1-1; the D gene is possibly TRBD1 (6 bases). Deletions cut 3 bases from V and 7 bases from J, with 12 bases between. Per germline, CDR1 MNHNS and CDR2 SASEGT. The CDR3 extends over 13 amino acids.

The chain uses TRBV10-3 and TRBJ1-6, with TRBD1 identical over 9 bases. CDR1 ENHRY and CDR2 SYGVKD come from the germline V gene. The CDR3 has 14 residues. The J segment lost 10 bases and the V segment lost 7 bases, leaving 8 bases of the junction unmatched. The chain's CDR3 is CAITPQGARSPLHF. CDR3 in DNA: TGTGCCATCACCCCACAGGGGGCTAGGTCACCCCTCCACTTT.

This clonotype has ten or more counts. The CDR3, as DNA: TGTGCTAGTGGTCAGCAGGAACGTCCCCACGAGCAGTACTTC. The encoded protein is CASGQQERPHEQYF. This sequence joins TRBV12-5 and TRBJ2-7; D remains unclear. The germline V gene encodes CDR1 LGHNT and CDR2 FRNRAP. V lost 5 bases, J lost 5 bases, and 16 bases lay in between. There are 14 residues in the CDR3.

About this clonotype itself: Lacking the conserved final phenylalanine or tryptophan, this CDR3 likely reflects a read error. This rearrangement joins TRBV6-2 or TRBV6-3 to TRBJ1-5; D may be TRBD1 (5 bases). Germline CDR1 MNHEY, CDR2 SVGEGT. V lost 8 bases and J lost 0, with 11 bases in between. CDR3 length equals 14 residues. Written as DNA, the CDR3 is TGTGCCAGCTCAGGGCCTAATAGCAATCAGCCCCAGCATTCT. This codes for CASSGPNSNQPQHS.